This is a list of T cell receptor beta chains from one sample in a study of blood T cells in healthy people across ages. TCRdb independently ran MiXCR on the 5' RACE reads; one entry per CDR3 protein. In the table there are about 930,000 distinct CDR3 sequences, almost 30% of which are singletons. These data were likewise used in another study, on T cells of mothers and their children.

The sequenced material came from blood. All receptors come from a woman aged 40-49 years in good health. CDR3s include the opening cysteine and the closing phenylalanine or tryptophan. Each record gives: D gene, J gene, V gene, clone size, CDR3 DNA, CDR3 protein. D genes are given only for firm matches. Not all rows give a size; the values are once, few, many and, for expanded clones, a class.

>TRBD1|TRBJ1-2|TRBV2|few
TGTGCCAGCAGTTCCGGGGGACAGGGCTATGGCTACACCTTC
CASSSGGQGYGYTF
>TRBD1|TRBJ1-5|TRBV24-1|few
TGTGCCACCAGTGATACGGACAGGGATGGCAATCAGCCCCAGCATTTT
CATSDTDRDGNQPQHF
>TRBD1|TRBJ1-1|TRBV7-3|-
TGTGCCAGCAGCTCCAGACAGGGGAATTTTGCTGAAGCTTTCTTT
CASSSRQGNFAEAFF
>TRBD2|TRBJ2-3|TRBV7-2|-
TGTGCCAGCAGCTTAGGAGCAACTAGCGGGGCCCAAGATACGCAGTATTTT
CASSLGATSGAQDTQYF
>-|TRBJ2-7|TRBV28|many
TGTGCCAGCAGTACACAGGTCTACGAGCAGTACTTC
CASSTQVYEQYF
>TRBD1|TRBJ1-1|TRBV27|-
TGTGCCAGCATTTTATCGGGGACAGGCGTGCACACTGAAGCTTTCTTT
CASILSGTGVHTEAFF
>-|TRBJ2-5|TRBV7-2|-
TGTGTCAGCAGGGTTGACCTTCTGCGAGAGACCCAGTACTTC
CVSRVDLLRETQYF
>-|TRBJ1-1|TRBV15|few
TGTGCCACCAGCAGAGATCGGGGGCGGAACACTGAAGCTTTCTTT
CATSRDRGRNTEAFF
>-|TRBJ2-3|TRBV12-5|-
TGTGCTAGTGGCCATCGACTAGAAACAGATACGCAGTATTTT
CASGHRLETDTQYF
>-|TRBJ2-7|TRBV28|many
TGTGCCAGCAATCACCTGACCTACGAGCAGTACTTC
CASNHLTYEQYF
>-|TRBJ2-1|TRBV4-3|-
TGCGCCAGCAGCAAAGATCTCAATGAGCAGTTCTTC
CASSKDLNEQFF
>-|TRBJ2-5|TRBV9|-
TGTGCCAGCAGCGTAGGAGGGGTGAACCGTCAAGGGCCGGGGGAGACCCAGTACTTC
CASSVGGVNRQGPGETQYF
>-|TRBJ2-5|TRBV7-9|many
TGTGCCAGCAGCATCACAACGACAATTGAATCCCAAGAGACCCAGTACTTC
CASSITTTIESQETQYF
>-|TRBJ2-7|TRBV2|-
TGTGTCAGCATGAGGGATATCGGCGAGCAGTACTTC
CVSMRDIGEQYF
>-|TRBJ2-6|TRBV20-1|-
TGCAGTGCAGGCCCTGGGGCCAACGTCCTGACTTTC
CSAGPGANVLTF
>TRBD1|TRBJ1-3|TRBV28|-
TGTGCCAGCAGGAGACAGGGTGGCTCTGGAAACACCATATATTTT
CASRRQGGSGNTIYF
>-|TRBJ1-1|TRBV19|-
TGTGCCAGTAGTAGACAGGCGTCCTTCGTCATGAACACTGAAGCTTTCTTT
CASSRQASFVMNTEAFF
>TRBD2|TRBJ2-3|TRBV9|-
TGTGCCAGCAGCGTGACTAGCGGGCGTTACACAGATACGCAGTATTTT
CASSVTSGRYTDTQYF
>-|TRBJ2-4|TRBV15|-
TGTGCCACCAGCGCAAAGGGGGAAAACATTCAGTACTTC
CATSAKGENIQYF
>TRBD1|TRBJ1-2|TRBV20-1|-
TGCAGTGCTAGTAGCACAGGGGTCGGCTACACCTTC
CSASSTGVGYTF
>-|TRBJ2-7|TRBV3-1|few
TGTGCCAGCAGCCAAGATGTCCAGTTTTACGAGCAGTACTTC
CASSQDVQFYEQYF
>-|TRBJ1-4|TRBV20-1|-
TGCAGTGCTATACGTCGATCAGGACGGAATGAAAAACTGTTTTTT
CSAIRRSGRNEKLFF
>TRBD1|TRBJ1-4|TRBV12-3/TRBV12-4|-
TGTGCCAGCAGTTCAGGGGGGACAAGGAGTGAAAAACTGTTTTTT
CASSSGGTRSEKLFF
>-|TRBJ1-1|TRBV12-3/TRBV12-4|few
TGTGCCAGCAGTACCCTGGACAGATACACCGAAGCTTTCTTT
CASSTLDRYTEAFF
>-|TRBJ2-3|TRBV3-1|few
TGTGCCAGCAGCCCCGACTCGACCACAGATACGCAGTATTTT
CASSPDSTTDTQYF
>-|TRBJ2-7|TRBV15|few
TGTGCCACCAGCGGGGGGTCTAGCTCCTACGAGCAGTACTTC
CATSGGSSSYEQYF
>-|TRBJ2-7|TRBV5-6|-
TGTGCCAGCAGCTTCCGGCCCCTAGACTACGAGCAGTACTTC
CASSFRPLDYEQYF
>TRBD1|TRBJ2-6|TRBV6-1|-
TGTGCCAGCCGCTCAGGGGGCTCTGGGGCCAACGTCCTGACTTTC
CASRSGGSGANVLTF
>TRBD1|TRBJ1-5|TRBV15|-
TGTGCCACCAGCAGAACCGACAGGGCCAATCAGCCCCAGCATTTT
CATSRTDRANQPQHF
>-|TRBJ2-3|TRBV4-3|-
TGCGCCGGCAGCCAAGACCATTTAGGAGATACGCAGTATTTT
CAGSQDHLGDTQYF
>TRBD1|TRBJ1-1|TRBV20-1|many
TGCAGTGCTCCCGACAGGGCTCGGGCTTTCTTT
CSAPDRARAFF
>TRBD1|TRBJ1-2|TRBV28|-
TGTGCCAGCAGTATAATCAGGGGGCTGGGAAACTATGGCTACACCTTC
CASSIIRGLGNYGYTF
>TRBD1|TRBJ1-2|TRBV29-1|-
TGCAGCGTTGAAGAGGGGGGGACAGGGACCCATGGCTACACCTTC
CSVEEGGTGTHGYTF
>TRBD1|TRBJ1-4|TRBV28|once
TGTGCCGGCAGTTTTCTAGGGACAGGTGAAAAACTGTTTTTT
CAGSFLGTGEKLFF
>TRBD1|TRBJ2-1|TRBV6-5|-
TGTGCCAGCAAAGAAACAGGGGACTACAATGAGCAGTTCTTC
CASKETGDYNEQFF